The subject of this entry is one T cell receptor beta chain. The sample comes from a study of memory CD4+ T cells and cytomegalovirus serostatus. About the study: This sample comes from healthy Belgian adults, under 10 CMV seropositive, 20 to 25 seronegative.

Germline-derived CDR1 and CDR2 are MNHEY and SMNVEV (reference sequence). The CDR3 has 16 residues. V was clipped by 7 bases and J by 2 bases; unmatched bases: 11. Profiled with immunoSEQ multiplex PCR; TCRdb holds only in-frame clones, not every one. The sample shows under 65,000 clones, 78% of them seen only once. The sort gate was single viable CD3+CD4+CD8-CD45RO+ cells for memory CD4+ T cells. The specimen sequenced was memory CD4+ T cells from blood. The rearrangement joins TRBV27 to TRBJ2-7; the match to TRBD1 covers 10 bases. This receptor was taken from an adult in good health and CMV-seronegative. Here the CDR3 reads CASILKGTGAAYEQYF. The DNA of the CDR3 is TGTGCCAGCATCCTAAAGGGGACAGGGGCGGCCTACGAGCAGTACTTC.